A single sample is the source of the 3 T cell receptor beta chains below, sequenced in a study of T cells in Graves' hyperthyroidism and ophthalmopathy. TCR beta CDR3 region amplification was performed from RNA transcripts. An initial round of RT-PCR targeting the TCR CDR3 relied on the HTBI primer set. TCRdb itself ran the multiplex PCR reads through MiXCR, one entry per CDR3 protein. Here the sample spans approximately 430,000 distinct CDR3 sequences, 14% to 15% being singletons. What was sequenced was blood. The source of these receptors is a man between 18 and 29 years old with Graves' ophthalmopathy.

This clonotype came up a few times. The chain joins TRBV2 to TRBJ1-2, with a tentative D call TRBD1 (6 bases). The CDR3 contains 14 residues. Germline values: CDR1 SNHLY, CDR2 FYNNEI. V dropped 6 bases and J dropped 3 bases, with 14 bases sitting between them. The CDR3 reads CASSYRGFDYGYTF. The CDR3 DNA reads TGTGCCAGCAGCTATAGGGGGTTTGACTATGGCTACACCTTC.

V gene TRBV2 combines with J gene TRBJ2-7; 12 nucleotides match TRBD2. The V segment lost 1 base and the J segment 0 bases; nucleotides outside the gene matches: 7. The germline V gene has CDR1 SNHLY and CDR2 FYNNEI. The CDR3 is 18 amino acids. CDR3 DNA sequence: TGTGCCAGCAGTGAAGGGCTAGCGGGAGGGCCTCCCTCCTACGAGCAGTACTTC. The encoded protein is CASSEGLAGGPPSYEQYF.

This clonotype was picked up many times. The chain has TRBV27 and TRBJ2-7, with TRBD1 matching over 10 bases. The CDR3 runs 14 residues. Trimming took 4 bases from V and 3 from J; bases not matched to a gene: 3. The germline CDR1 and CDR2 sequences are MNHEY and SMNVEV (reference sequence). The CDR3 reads CASSWGTGDYEQYF. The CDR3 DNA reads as TGTGCCAGCAGTTGGGGGACAGGGGACTACGAGCAGTACTTC.